Listed here is a single T cell receptor (beta chain). The sample is drawn from a study of blood T cell repertoires in COVID-19. About the research overall: Samples of COVID-19 (acute and convalescent) were obtained from the United States, Italy and Spain.

The table came from immunoSEQ multiplex PCR; TCRdb's copy has only in-frame clones and leaves some out. Counted here are 450,000 or so clones, 89% occurring once; the ten biggest clones make up roughly 1.5%. Germline CDR1 is SGHNT and CDR2 is YENEEA. The CDR3 loop spans 16 amino acids. V was pared by 4 bases and J by 7 bases, with 11 bases of the junction left unmatched. One Seattle source followed patients from active infection through their disease course. V usage is TRBV11-3 and J usage is TRBJ2-2; 8 bases fit TRBD1. The sequenced material came from peripheral blood. This TCR derives from a woman aged 40 to 50 with COVID-19, enrolled during active disease. The CDR3, as DNA: TGTGCCAGCAGCTCTAGGACAGGGCCCCCGCACGGGGAGCTGTTTTTT. It encodes CASSSRTGPPHGELFF.